This TCR beta chain was identified during a study of cytomegalovirus exposure and HLA in healthy donors. Primers included in the PCR were 60 Vbeta and 13 Jbeta primers. Libraries were prepared by immunoSEQ multiplex PCR; TCRdb keeps only in-frame clonotypes and omits some of them. The data contain roughly 80,000 clones, more than 50% of them singletons. The length of the CDR3 is 15 residues. V was clipped by 1 base and J by 5 bases, with 12 bases between them. In germline, CDR1 is LNHNV, CDR2 YYDKDF (reference sequence). This sequence joins TRBV15 and TRBJ2-1, with D uncertain. Sequenced input: PBMCs. This sequence was found in a male donor in good health and CMV-seropositive. CDR3 in amino acids: CATSRVAVSDNEQFF. The DNA of the CDR3 is TGTGCCACCAGCAGAGTGGCAGTATCAGACAATGAGCAGTTCTTC.